Below are 4 T cell receptor beta chains sequenced from a single sample in a study of Ad26.COV2.S vaccination and SARS-CoV-2 variants. The treatment denotes: roughly 18 received Ad26.COV2.S at low or high dose, single or two shots; roughly five received placebo; per-sample allocation not given. After the first vaccine or placebo injection, samples were drawn on day 63. Only in-frame clones appear in the TCRdb table, and some are missing; sequencing was by immunoSEQ multiplex PCR. In the table there are approximately 500,000 clones, 87% of which are singletons. The sample was peripheral blood, taken in a trial of Ad26.COV2.S vaccine versus placebo. All receptors derive from a person aged 18-60 years who received the Ad26.COV2.S COVID-19 vaccine or a placebo.

The chain combines TRBV4-1 with TRBJ1-5, with a weak D call TRBD1 (5 bases). The V and J ends lost 0 bases and 7 bases respectively, with 10 bases between them. The CDR3 sequence is 14 residues long. The germline V gene encodes CDR1 MGHRA and CDR2 YSYEKL. The CDR3 protein is CASSQELGRQPQHF. Here the CDR3 DNA reads TGCGCCAGCAGCCAAGAGTTGGGGCGCCAGCCCCAGCATTTT.

This clone was detected once. J is TRBJ1-1 and V is TRBV18; D remains unclear. V dropped 2 bases and J dropped 0 bases, with 4 bases sitting between them. The CDR3 runs to 13 residues. Germline CDR1 and CDR2: KGHSH and LQKENI. This CDR3 is CASSPFMNTEAFF. CDR3 nucleotides: TGTGCCAGCTCACCATTCATGAACACTGAAGCTTTCTTT.

The CDR3 loop reads CASSFDWTSVEQFF. The CDR3 DNA reads as TGTGCCAGCAGTTTCGACTGGACTTCGGTAGAGCAGTTCTTC. V and J are TRBV6-2 or TRBV6-3 and TRBJ2-1; possibly TRBD2 for D (5 bases). V was pared by 4 bases and J by 10 bases, with 17 bases between. CDR1 and CDR2 (germline): MNHEY, SVGEGT. The CDR3 is 14 residues long.

As regards this clone: Different DNA sequences within this sample yield the same CDR3. This rearrangement joins TRBV20-1 to TRBJ1-1; perhaps TRBD1 as D (5 bases). V shed 6 bases and J shed 1 base, with 6 bases lying between them. The germline V gene has CDR1 DFQATT and CDR2 SNEGSKA (reference sequence). The CDR3 covers 11 residues. This CDR3 reads CSAGGNTEAFF. As DNA, the CDR3 is TGCAGTGCGGGGGGGAACACTGAAGCTTTCTTT.